This TCR beta chain originates from a study of blood T cell repertoires in COVID-19 (dated by TCRdb to 2019 to 2021). Regarding the complete study: Samples covering the acute and convalescent phases of COVID-19 were provided by collaborators in the United States, Italy and Spain. The repertoires were released in a freely available public database intended as a resource for research on the immune response to SARS-CoV-2. Sample metadata almost always included a de-identified subject ID, COVID-19 status, age in years and sex. Samples were obtained from the ongoing ImmuneRACE study (first 160 participants) and from 950 to 1,500 subjects provided by 6 global collaborators. The material from the prospective study consisted of cDNA or gDNA derived from T cells, B-cell-depleted T cells, or PBMCs. Where available, HLA class I and class II types were taken from metadata supplied by the sample provider and were not determined by assay-based typing. Subjects who had been exposed to COVID-19, were actively infected with it, or had recovered from it provided the deeply sampled blood TCRbeta repertoires that made up the dataset. Overall results and qualifications from the work: The quantity of clinical and demographic metadata differed by source and by participant and was supplied without curation.

The CDR3 has 13 amino acids, counting the end cysteine and phenylalanine. Of the read, only the CDR3 DNA is kept; its 39 bases are in frame from base 1. Collaborating institutions collected whole blood in K2EDTA tubes following their own protocols. For TCRbeta analysis, collaborators shipped samples as frozen whole blood, isolated PBMCs, or DNA extracted from either of those sample types. The immunoSEQ Assay, a bias-controlled multiplex PCR, was used to amplify TCRbeta CDR3 regions from genomic DNA. The paper's processing steps were these. The number of nucleated cells in each sample was estimated from the amplification of reference gene primers within the assay. To quantify the absolute abundance of each unique TCRbeta CDR3 rearrangement, sequence reads were collapsed and filtered. Productive Simpson clonality was computed per sample as the square root of Simpson's diversity index over productive rearrangements. This immuneACCESS table, as held by TCRdb, lists in-frame sequences with V and J called but not all clones. Of the missing ones, under half trace to an unresolved V gene in checked studies; the others have no known cause. From that table come the V and J calls and clone size; the DNA was used to work out D and trimming. The sample table shows about 130,000 clones, and 85% to 90% are seen once. The top ten clones comprise more than 15% of the sample.

Comment on this clone: Its antigen is currently not known. No much larger clone exists at a distance of one base, and base qualities are not known.

The chain links TRBV21-1 with TRBJ2-7; the D call of TRBD1 is as the table states it, not checked on the DNA. TRBV21-1 is shown as a pseudogene. Source material: peripheral blood. The source of this sequence is a man aged 50 to 59 with active or convalescent COVID-19. DNA sequence: TGTGCCAGCAGGGGGGACAGGGGGGACGAGCAGTACTTC. It specifies CASRGDRGDEQYF.